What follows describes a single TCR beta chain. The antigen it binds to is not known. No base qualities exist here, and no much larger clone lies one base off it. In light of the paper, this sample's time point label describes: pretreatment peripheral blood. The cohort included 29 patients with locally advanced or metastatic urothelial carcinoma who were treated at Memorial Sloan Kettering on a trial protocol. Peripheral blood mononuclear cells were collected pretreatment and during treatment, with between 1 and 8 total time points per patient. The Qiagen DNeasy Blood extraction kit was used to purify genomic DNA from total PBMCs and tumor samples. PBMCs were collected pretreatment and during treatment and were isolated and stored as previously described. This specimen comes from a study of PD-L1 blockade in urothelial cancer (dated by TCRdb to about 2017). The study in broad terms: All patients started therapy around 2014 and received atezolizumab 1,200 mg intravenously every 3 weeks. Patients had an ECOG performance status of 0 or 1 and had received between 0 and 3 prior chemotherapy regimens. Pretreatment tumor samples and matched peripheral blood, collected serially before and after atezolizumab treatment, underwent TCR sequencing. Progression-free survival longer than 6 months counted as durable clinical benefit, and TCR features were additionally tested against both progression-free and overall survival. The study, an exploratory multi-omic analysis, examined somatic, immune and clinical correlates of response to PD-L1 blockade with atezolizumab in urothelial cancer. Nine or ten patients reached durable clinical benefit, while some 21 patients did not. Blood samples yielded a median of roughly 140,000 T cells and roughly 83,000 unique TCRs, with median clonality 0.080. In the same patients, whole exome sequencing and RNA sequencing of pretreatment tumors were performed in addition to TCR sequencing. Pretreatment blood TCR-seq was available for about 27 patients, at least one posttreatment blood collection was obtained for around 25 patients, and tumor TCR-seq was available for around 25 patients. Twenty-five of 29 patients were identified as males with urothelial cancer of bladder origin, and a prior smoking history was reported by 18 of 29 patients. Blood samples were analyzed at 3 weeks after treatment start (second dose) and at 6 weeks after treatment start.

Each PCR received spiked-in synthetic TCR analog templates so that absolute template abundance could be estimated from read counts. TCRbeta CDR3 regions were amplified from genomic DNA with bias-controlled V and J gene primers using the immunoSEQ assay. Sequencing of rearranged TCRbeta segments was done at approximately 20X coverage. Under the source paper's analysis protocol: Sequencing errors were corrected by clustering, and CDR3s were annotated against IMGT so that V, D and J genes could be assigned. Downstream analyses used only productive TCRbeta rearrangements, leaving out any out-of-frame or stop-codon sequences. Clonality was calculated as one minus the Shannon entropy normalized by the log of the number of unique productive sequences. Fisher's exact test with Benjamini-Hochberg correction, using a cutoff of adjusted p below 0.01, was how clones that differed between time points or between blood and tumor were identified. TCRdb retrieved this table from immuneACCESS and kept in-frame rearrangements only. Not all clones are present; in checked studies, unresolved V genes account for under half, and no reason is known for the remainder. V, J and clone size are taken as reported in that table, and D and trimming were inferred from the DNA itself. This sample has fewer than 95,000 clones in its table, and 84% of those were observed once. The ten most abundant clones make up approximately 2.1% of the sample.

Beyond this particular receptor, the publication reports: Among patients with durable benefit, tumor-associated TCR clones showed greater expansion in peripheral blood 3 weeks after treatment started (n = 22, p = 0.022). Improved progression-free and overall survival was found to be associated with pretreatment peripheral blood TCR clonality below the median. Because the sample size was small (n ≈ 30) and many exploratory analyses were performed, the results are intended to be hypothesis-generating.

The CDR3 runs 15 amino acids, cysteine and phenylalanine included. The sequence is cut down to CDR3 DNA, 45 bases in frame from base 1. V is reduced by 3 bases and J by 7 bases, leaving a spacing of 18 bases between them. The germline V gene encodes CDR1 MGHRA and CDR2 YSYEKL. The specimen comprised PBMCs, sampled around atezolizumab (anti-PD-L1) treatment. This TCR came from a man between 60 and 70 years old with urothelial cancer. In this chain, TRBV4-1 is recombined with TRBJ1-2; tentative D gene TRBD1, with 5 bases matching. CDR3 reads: CASSHPAGKGGGYTF. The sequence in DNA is TGCGCCAGCAGCCACCCGGCAGGGAAAGGTGGTGGCTACACCTTC.